The rows below give T cell receptor beta chains drawn from one sample of a study of blood T cell repertoires in COVID-19. Generated by immunoSEQ multiplex PCR, the TCRdb table keeps only in-frame clones and is missing some. The sample lists about 76,000 clones; about 82% were seen once. Specimen: peripheral blood. These receptors were obtained from a woman aged 60-75 years with acute or convalescent COVID-19. Both conserved end residues are part of each CDR3. The order of the fields is clone size, V gene, D gene, J gene, CDR3 protein, CDR3 DNA. The D gene is left open where the match is weak. A clone size is listed for some rows: how often the clone was seen (once, few, many), or a class if it is expanded.

abundance: -
v_gene: TRBV19
d_gene: -
j_gene: TRBJ2-2
CDR3aa: CASSINGETAGELFF
CDR3nt: TGTGCCAGTAGTATTAACGGAGAAACCGCCGGGGAGCTGTTTTTT

abundance: -
v_gene: TRBV4-1
d_gene: -
j_gene: TRBJ2-7
CDR3aa: CASSQTYGVYEQYF
CDR3nt: TGCGCCAGCAGCCAAACATACGGGGTATACGAGCAGTACTTC

abundance: -
v_gene: TRBV9
d_gene: TRBD1
j_gene: TRBJ2-7
CDR3aa: CASSVVPGQGIYEQYF
CDR3nt: TGTGCCAGCAGCGTAGTTCCAGGACAGGGGATTTACGAGCAGTACTTC

abundance: -
v_gene: TRBV14
d_gene: TRBD1
j_gene: TRBJ1-1
CDR3aa: CASSPHQGGIVIF
CDR3nt: TGTGCCAGCAGCCCCCACCAGGGGGGTATCGTTATCTTT

abundance: -
v_gene: TRBV20-1
d_gene: -
j_gene: TRBJ1-1
CDR3aa: CSARDRGEAFF
CDR3nt: TGCAGTGCTAGAGACAGGGGTGAAGCTTTCTTT

abundance: -
v_gene: TRBV4-3
d_gene: -
j_gene: TRBJ1-2
CDR3aa: CASSQAFVQGNYGYTF
CDR3nt: TGCGCCAGCAGCCAAGCTTTCGTACAGGGCAACTATGGCTACACCTTC

abundance: -
v_gene: TRBV28
d_gene: TRBD1
j_gene: TRBJ1-3
CDR3aa: CASKLPGTGGSGNTIYF
CDR3nt: TGTGCCAGCAAACTCCCCGGGACAGGGGGCTCTGGAAACACCATATATTTT

abundance: -
v_gene: TRBV10-2
d_gene: -
j_gene: TRBJ1-1
CDR3aa: CASSVRTAEAFF
CDR3nt: TGCGCCAGCAGTGTTAGAACAGCAGAAGCTTTCTTT

abundance: -
v_gene: TRBV5-1
d_gene: TRBD1
j_gene: TRBJ1-1
CDR3aa: CASRAGGNTEAFF
CDR3nt: TGCGCCAGCAGGGCAGGGGGAAACACTGAAGCTTTCTTT

abundance: few
v_gene: TRBV5-6
d_gene: TRBD1
j_gene: TRBJ1-5
CDR3aa: CASSSRDRGNQPQHF
CDR3nt: TGTGCCAGCAGCTCTCGAGACAGGGGCAATCAGCCCCAGCATTTT

abundance: -
v_gene: TRBV4-1
d_gene: TRBD2
j_gene: TRBJ2-7
CDR3aa: CASSRTGTSGGDEQYF
CDR3nt: TGCGCCAGCAGCCGGACCGGGACTAGCGGGGGGGACGAGCAGTACTTC

abundance: few
v_gene: TRBV28
d_gene: TRBD1
j_gene: TRBJ1-2
CDR3aa: CASSLWGRGRGYTF
CDR3nt: TGTGCCAGCAGTTTATGGGGCAGGGGGCGAGGCTACACCTTC

abundance: once
v_gene: TRBV12-3/TRBV12-4
d_gene: -
j_gene: TRBJ2-5
CDR3aa: CASSRREETQYF
CDR3nt: TGTGCCAGCAGTCGGAGAGAGGAGACCCAGTACTTC

abundance: -
v_gene: TRBV6-4
d_gene: TRBD1
j_gene: TRBJ1-1
CDR3aa: CASSPGTDNTEAFF
CDR3nt: TGTGCCAGCAGCCCCGGGACAGATAACACTGAAGCTTTCTTT

abundance: -
v_gene: TRBV6-2/TRBV6-3
d_gene: TRBD1
j_gene: TRBJ1-2
CDR3aa: CASSTQGALGGYTF
CDR3nt: TGTGCCAGCAGCACTCAGGGGGCTCTGGGTGGCTACACCTTC

abundance: -
v_gene: TRBV5-4
d_gene: -
j_gene: TRBJ1-2
CDR3aa: CASSLGGGAGYGYTF
CDR3nt: TGTGCCAGCAGCTTGGGTGGGGGGGCAGGCTATGGCTACACCTTC

abundance: -
v_gene: TRBV5-1
d_gene: TRBD2
j_gene: TRBJ2-3
CDR3aa: CASSWTSLTDTQYF
CDR3nt: TGCGCCAGCAGCTGGACTAGCCTCACAGATACGCAGTATTTT

abundance: -
v_gene: TRBV5-1
d_gene: -
j_gene: TRBJ1-1
CDR3aa: CASSLLSLTGRGRGTEAFF
CDR3nt: TGCGCCAGCAGCTTATTATCCCTTACAGGGAGGGGAAGGGGCACTGAAGCTTTCTTT

abundance: -
v_gene: TRBV24-1
d_gene: TRBD1
j_gene: TRBJ1-5
CDR3aa: CATSDPPTGRYKPGNQPQHF
CDR3nt: TGTGCCACCAGTGACCCTCCGACAGGGAGGTACAAGCCTGGCAATCAGCCCCAGCATTTT

abundance: -
v_gene: TRBV6-1
d_gene: TRBD2
j_gene: TRBJ2-2
CDR3aa: CASSEGTSGGGELFF
CDR3nt: TGTGCCAGCAGTGAAGGAACTAGCGGGGGCGGGGAGCTGTTTTTT

abundance: -
v_gene: TRBV9
d_gene: TRBD1
j_gene: TRBJ2-3
CDR3aa: CASSVGQGQTDTQYF
CDR3nt: TGTGCCAGCAGCGTAGGACAGGGACAGACAGATACGCAGTATTTT

abundance: -
v_gene: TRBV7-6
d_gene: -
j_gene: TRBJ1-5
CDR3aa: CASSLSRAYSNQPQHF
CDR3nt: TGTGCCAGCAGCTTATCCAGGGCTTATAGCAATCAGCCCCAGCATTTT

abundance: -
v_gene: TRBV4-1
d_gene: -
j_gene: TRBJ1-4
CDR3aa: CASSQDLMLSGEKLFF
CDR3nt: TGCGCCAGCAGCCAAGATCTAATGCTCTCTGGTGAAAAACTGTTTTTT

abundance: many
v_gene: TRBV6-5
d_gene: -
j_gene: TRBJ1-5
CDR3aa: CASSAADQEGPQHF
CDR3nt: TGTGCCAGCAGCGCGGCGGACCAAGAGGGGCCCCAGCATTTT

abundance: -
v_gene: TRBV10-3
d_gene: -
j_gene: TRBJ2-2
CDR3aa: CAISETGNTGELFF
CDR3nt: TGTGCCATCAGTGAGACAGGGAACACCGGGGAGCTGTTTTTT

abundance: -
v_gene: TRBV7-2
d_gene: TRBD1
j_gene: TRBJ1-6
CDR3aa: CASSSLPGQLISPLHF
CDR3nt: TGTGCCAGCAGCTCACTACCGGGACAGCTTATATCACCCCTCCACTTT

abundance: -
v_gene: TRBV7-8
d_gene: -
j_gene: TRBJ2-6
CDR3aa: CASSYPIRGSGANVLTF
CDR3nt: TGTGCCAGCAGCTACCCGATCAGGGGCTCTGGGGCCAACGTCCTGACTTTC

abundance: once
v_gene: TRBV12-3/TRBV12-4
d_gene: -
j_gene: TRBJ1-4
CDR3aa: CASSFPYNEKLFF
CDR3nt: TGTGCCAGCAGTTTTCCCTACAATGAAAAACTGTTTTTT

abundance: once
v_gene: TRBV3-1/TRBV3-2
d_gene: -
j_gene: TRBJ2-5
CDR3aa: CASSRRWETQYF
CDR3nt: TGTGCCAGCAGCCGGCGGTGGGAGACCCAGTACTTC

abundance: -
v_gene: TRBV5-4
d_gene: -
j_gene: TRBJ2-7
CDR3aa: CASSLARFPYEQYF
CDR3nt: TGTGCCAGCAGCTTGGCCAGGTTTCCCTACGAGCAGTACTTC

abundance: -
v_gene: TRBV11-2
d_gene: TRBD1
j_gene: TRBJ2-5
CDR3aa: CASSLRTGGGETQYF
CDR3nt: TGTGCCAGCAGCCTACGGACAGGTGGGGGAGAGACCCAGTACTTC

abundance: -
v_gene: TRBV3-1/TRBV3-2
d_gene: TRBD1
j_gene: TRBJ1-2
CDR3aa: CASSQDRGAGYGYTF
CDR3nt: TGTGCCAGCAGCCAAGACAGGGGGGCCGGCTATGGCTACACCTTC

abundance: -
v_gene: TRBV2
d_gene: -
j_gene: TRBJ1-1
CDR3aa: CASSVKGVANTEAFF
CDR3nt: TGTGCCAGCAGTGTCAAAGGGGTCGCGAACACTGAAGCTTTCTTT

abundance: -
v_gene: TRBV24-1
d_gene: TRBD1
j_gene: TRBJ1-2
CDR3aa: CATSDHDRGIGGYTF
CDR3nt: TGTGCCACCAGTGACCATGACAGGGGGATAGGAGGCTACACCTTC

abundance: few
v_gene: TRBV30
d_gene: TRBD1
j_gene: TRBJ1-1
CDR3aa: CALVRDRAAFEAFF
CDR3nt: TGTGCCTTGGTTCGGGACAGGGCCGCCTTTGAAGCTTTCTTT

abundance: -
v_gene: TRBV9
d_gene: -
j_gene: TRBJ2-3
CDR3aa: CASSVRGARGPDTQYF
CDR3nt: TGTGCCAGCAGCGTACGGGGGGCGCGGGGGCCAGATACGCAGTATTTT

abundance: few
v_gene: TRBV5-1
d_gene: -
j_gene: TRBJ1-1
CDR3aa: CASSLGHGGGDTEAFF
CDR3nt: TGCGCCAGCAGCTTGGGCCATGGGGGAGGGGACACTGAAGCTTTCTTT

abundance: -
v_gene: TRBV9
d_gene: TRBD2
j_gene: TRBJ2-2
CDR3aa: CASSVELAGPIGRELFF
CDR3nt: TGTGCCAGCAGCGTAGAACTAGCGGGGCCGATAGGGCGGGAGCTGTTTTTT

abundance: -
v_gene: TRBV12-3/TRBV12-4
d_gene: -
j_gene: TRBJ2-2
CDR3aa: CASSLTGTGELFF
CDR3nt: TGTGCCAGCAGTCTTACAGGGACCGGGGAGCTGTTTTTT

abundance: many
v_gene: TRBV6-6
d_gene: -
j_gene: TRBJ1-1
CDR3aa: CASSRGGKVGDTEAFF
CDR3nt: TGTGCCAGCAGTCGAGGGGGGAAAGTTGGGGACACTGAAGCTTTCTTT

abundance: -
v_gene: TRBV6-6
d_gene: -
j_gene: TRBJ2-3
CDR3aa: CASTSREGDTQYF
CDR3nt: TGTGCCAGCACCTCCCGAGAGGGAGATACGCAGTATTTT

abundance: -
v_gene: TRBV30
d_gene: -
j_gene: TRBJ1-2
CDR3aa: CAWSGGRDYGYTF
CDR3nt: TGTGCCTGGAGTGGCGGCAGGGACTATGGCTACACCTTC

abundance: once
v_gene: TRBV27
d_gene: -
j_gene: TRBJ1-2
CDR3aa: CASSPWDTSNYGYTF
CDR3nt: TGTGCCAGCAGTCCCTGGGACACCTCTAACTATGGCTACACCTTC

abundance: few
v_gene: TRBV2
d_gene: -
j_gene: TRBJ1-1
CDR3aa: CASSVSRRTLNTEAFF
CDR3nt: TGTGCCAGCAGTGTAAGTAGGAGGACCCTGAACACTGAAGCTTTCTTT

abundance: -
v_gene: TRBV7-2
d_gene: TRBD1
j_gene: TRBJ2-3
CDR3aa: CASSSQGTDTQYF
CDR3nt: TGTGCCAGCAGCTCACAGGGGACAGATACGCAGTATTTT

abundance: -
v_gene: TRBV7-9
d_gene: -
j_gene: TRBJ2-5
CDR3aa: CASSPLWLEETQYF
CDR3nt: TGTGCCAGCAGCCCCTTGTGGCTAGAGGAGACCCAGTACTTC

abundance: -
v_gene: TRBV4-2
d_gene: -
j_gene: TRBJ1-3
CDR3aa: CASSQDGSSGNTIYF
CDR3nt: TGTGCCAGCAGCCAAGACGGGAGCTCTGGAAACACCATATATTTT

abundance: once
v_gene: TRBV5-1
d_gene: TRBD2
j_gene: TRBJ2-7
CDR3aa: CASSLERGIGEQYF
CDR3nt: TGCGCCAGCAGCTTGGAGCGGGGGATAGGCGAGCAGTACTTC

abundance: -
v_gene: TRBV30
d_gene: -
j_gene: TRBJ1-3
CDR3aa: CAWSVRGSVSGNTIYF
CDR3nt: TGTGCCTGGAGTGTACGCGGTTCGGTCTCTGGAAACACCATATATTTT

abundance: -
v_gene: TRBV12-3/TRBV12-4
d_gene: -
j_gene: TRBJ1-1
CDR3aa: CASSLRGPEAFF
CDR3nt: TGTGCCAGCAGTTTAAGGGGTCCTGAAGCTTTCTTT

abundance: few
v_gene: TRBV5-1
d_gene: -
j_gene: TRBJ2-3
CDR3aa: CASSLGEVSSTDTQYF
CDR3nt: TGCGCCAGCAGCTTGGGGGAGGTCAGCTCCACAGATACGCAGTATTTT

abundance: -
v_gene: TRBV30
d_gene: -
j_gene: TRBJ1-2
CDR3aa: CAWSESREGYTF
CDR3nt: TGTGCCTGGAGTGAATCGCGGGAAGGCTACACCTTC

abundance: -
v_gene: TRBV19
d_gene: TRBD1
j_gene: TRBJ1-5
CDR3aa: CASSMGDRGGQPQHF
CDR3nt: TGTGCCAGTAGTATGGGGGACAGGGGTGGTCAGCCCCAGCATTTT

abundance: -
v_gene: TRBV30
d_gene: -
j_gene: TRBJ2-3
CDR3aa: CAWSVTGDTDTQYF
CDR3nt: TGTGCCTGGAGTGTAACCGGGGACACAGATACGCAGTATTTT